These T cell receptor beta chains were read from a single sample in a study of shared clonotypes between healthy human individuals. Method: immunoSEQ multiplex PCR; TCRdb's copy keeps in-frame clones and lacks some. Among fewer than 2.5 million clones, 93% were seen once, and the ten largest hold approximately 0.35%. The sample was naive CD4+ T cells from PBMCs. All receptors derive from a man aged 18 to 30 in good health. Some clones in this sample may be carry-over from other donors' samples. Both conserved end residues are part of each CDR3. The order of the fields is V gene, J gene, CDR3 protein.

v_gene: TRBV4-1; j_gene: TRBJ2-5; CDR3aa: CASSPSGTGWVTQYF
v_gene: TRBV2; j_gene: TRBJ1-5; CDR3aa: CASSTGAWQPQHF
v_gene: TRBV2; j_gene: TRBJ1-5; CDR3aa: CASRERQGWQPQHF
v_gene: TRBV7-3; j_gene: TRBJ1-1; CDR3aa: CASSPERDTEAFF
v_gene: TRBV6-5; j_gene: TRBJ2-2; CDR3aa: CASRPGQTSGELFF
v_gene: TRBV7-2; j_gene: TRBJ1-2; CDR3aa: CASSLALIGAGRNGYTF
v_gene: TRBV27; j_gene: TRBJ1-5; CDR3aa: CASSLSRGGNQPQHF
v_gene: TRBV19; j_gene: TRBJ2-5; CDR3aa: CASSIGAGAVGETQYF
v_gene: TRBV19; j_gene: TRBJ2-1; CDR3aa: CASIRDRVHEQFF
v_gene: TRBV11-2; j_gene: TRBJ2-7; CDR3aa: CASSRTDLRQGGLQYF
v_gene: TRBV6-1; j_gene: TRBJ1-1; CDR3aa: CASSERVGLNTEAFF
v_gene: TRBV28; j_gene: TRBJ1-1; CDR3aa: CASSSTGAGEGEAFF
v_gene: TRBV6-5; j_gene: TRBJ1-3; CDR3aa: CASSYSGGPGNTIYF
v_gene: TRBV27; j_gene: TRBJ2-7; CDR3aa: CASSLSQQGINEQYF
v_gene: TRBV11-3; j_gene: TRBJ2-1; CDR3aa: CASSLGLAAPNEQFF
v_gene: TRBV28; j_gene: TRBJ2-7; CDR3aa: CASRNGDYEQYF
v_gene: TRBV9; j_gene: TRBJ2-3; CDR3aa: CASSVQATSGTTDTQYF
v_gene: TRBV25-1; j_gene: TRBJ2-7; CDR3aa: CASSELGGGRDEQYF
v_gene: TRBV7-2; j_gene: TRBJ2-5; CDR3aa: CASSRTGTEETQYF
v_gene: TRBV30; j_gene: TRBJ2-2; CDR3aa: CAWTQGDTGELFF
v_gene: TRBV2; j_gene: TRBJ2-2; CDR3aa: CASRQLETGELFF
v_gene: TRBV28; j_gene: TRBJ2-7; CDR3aa: CASSKLAGSYEQYF
v_gene: TRBV10-3; j_gene: TRBJ2-3; CDR3aa: CAISQGLSSSTDTQYF
v_gene: TRBV2; j_gene: TRBJ2-1; CDR3aa: CASSSFDNEQFF